The source of this T cell receptor (beta chain) is a study of spatial heterogeneity in lung cancer. Study overall: Alpha-chain detections were consistently fewer than beta-chain detections among the sequences.

The study's findings and limits: Resection saw ubiquitous expanded tumor TCRs appear in blood more than follow-up did.

The time point: sample taken at primary tumor resection. The authors sequenced whole RNA from tumor, nontumor lung or frozen PBMC without sorting. The donors were 55 to 85 patients with non-small cell lung cancer that was early-stage and untreated. This CDR3 spans 15 amino acids. Germline CDR1 reads MNHEY; CDR2 reads SVGEGT. With 6 bases clipped from V and 7 bases from J, the junction kept 10 bases outside the gene matches. In the library, each TCR cDNA molecule bore its own unique molecular identifier. TCRdb independently ran MiXCR on the 5' RACE reads; one entry per CDR3 protein. The repertoire holds roughly 91,000 distinct CDR3 sequences, with roughly a fifth as singletons. This clonotype was seen more than once but under ten times. The antigen is undetermined.

Source: PBMCs, taken at surgery. The genes are TRBV6-2 or TRBV6-3 and TRBJ2-7, with TRBD2 matching 12 bases. The source of this sequence is a male donor with early-stage non-small cell lung cancer. CDR3 protein: CASSGLAGIPREQYF. Written as DNA, the CDR3 is TGTGCCAGCAGCGGACTAGCGGGGATACCCCGGGAGCAGTACTTC.